The present entry profiles one TCR beta chain with its context. What it binds is not known. This specimen comes from a study of Graves' ophthalmopathy and Graves' hyperthyroidism. Between the trimmed V and J ends, which lost 5 bases and 4 bases, there was a span of 15 bases. Germline V gene lookup returns CDR1 SGHAT and CDR2 FQNNGV. The CDR3 extends over 14 amino acids. The diagnosis was founded upon clinical symptoms, serum thyroxine, TRAb, thyroid ultrasound and orbital computed tomography. Amplified material comprised TCR beta CDR3 regions derived from RNA transcripts. RT-PCR in the first round used HTBI primers; a second-round multiplex PCR followed. MiXCR, run by TCRdb on the multiplex PCR reads, gives a single entry per CDR3 protein. The sample contains about 550,000 distinct CDR3 sequences, roughly 40% of which appear only once. Study-wide results and caveats: Blood was where most expanded thyroid clonotypes above 0.001 frequency also turned up. With roughly 88% sensitivity and around 80% specificity, a 13-signature model separated ophthalmopathy from stable hyperthyroidism.

This chain uses TRBV11-2 with TRBJ2-7; D is unclear. The TCR comes from an adult man with Graves' hyperthyroidism. The sample was peripheral blood or thyroid tissue (not recorded which). The CDR3 nucleotides read TGTGCCAGCAGCCCGATAGGAGATACTTACGAGCAGTACTTC. Amino acid sequence: CASSPIGDTYEQYF.